This TCR beta chain emerged from a study of blood T cell repertoires in COVID-19. This clone was found once. It was during active infection that Seattle patients were enrolled and then longitudinally followed. The data were produced by immunoSEQ multiplex PCR, yet TCRdb's version contains in-frame clones alone and is incomplete. The profile shows about 300,000 clones, roughly nine tenths of them singletons. The CDR3 extends over 14 amino acids. Germline CDR1 is GTSNPN and CDR2 is SVGIG (reference sequence). V was pared by 3 bases and J by 4 bases, with 10 bases between. The sequencing sample was made of peripheral blood. This TCR derives from a woman aged 25 to 39 with COVID-19, enrolled during active disease. The chain links TRBV30 to TRBJ1-6, with D unresolved. The CDR3 coding sequence is TGTGCCTGGAGGGAGTCGGGGTATAATTCACCCCTCCACTTT. Protein sequence: CAWRESGYNSPLHF.